This TCR beta chain stems from a study of CD8+ T cells in alopecia areata. Overall study: For the treated group, dosing was oral tofacitinib at 5 to 10 mg twice daily. Study observations and caveats: Mouse data revealed clearer TCR sharing than patient data did, a gap possibly tied to HLA. Higher clonality was seen in lesional scalp than in normal scalp, especially in alopecia totalis/universalis.

Treatment given: oral pan-JAK inhibitor, 5-10 mg twice daily. Lesional scalp punch biopsies and peripheral blood came from alopecia areata patients. About this clone itself: Its target is not known.

V shed 4 bases and J shed 4 bases, with 14 bases lying between them. Germline V lookup: CDR1 SQVTM, CDR2 ANQGSEA. This CDR3 comprises 13 residues. Extracted RNA was reverse transcribed into cDNA, the sequencing template. Clones were read by immunoSEQ multiplex PCR, and TCRdb kept only the in-frame ones, dropping some. The table shows roughly 100,000 clones, with 60% to 65% occurring only once. Source: CD8+ T cells sorted from blood, taken at week 4, from a patient treated with tofacitinib. The rearrangement joins TRBV29-1 to TRBJ2-7; D call uncertain. This TCR came from a human donor with alopecia areata. In DNA, the CDR3 is TGCAGCGTTGTCAAGACGGGTGATTACGAGCAGTACTTC. It specifies CSVVKTGDYEQYF.